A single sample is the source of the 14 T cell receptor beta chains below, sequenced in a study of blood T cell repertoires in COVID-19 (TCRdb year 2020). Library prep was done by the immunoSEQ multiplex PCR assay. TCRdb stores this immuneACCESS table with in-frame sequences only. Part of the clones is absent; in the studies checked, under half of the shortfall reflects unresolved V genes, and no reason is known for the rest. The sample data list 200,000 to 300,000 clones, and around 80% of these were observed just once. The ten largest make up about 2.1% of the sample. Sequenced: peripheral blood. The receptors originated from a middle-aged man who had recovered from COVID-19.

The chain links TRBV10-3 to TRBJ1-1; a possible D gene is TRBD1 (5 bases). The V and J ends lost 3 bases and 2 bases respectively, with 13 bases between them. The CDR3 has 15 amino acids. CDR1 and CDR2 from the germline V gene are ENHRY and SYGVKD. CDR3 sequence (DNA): TGTGCCATCAGTGACCATTCGACAGATAACACTGAAGCTTTCTTT. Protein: CAISDHSTDNTEAFF.

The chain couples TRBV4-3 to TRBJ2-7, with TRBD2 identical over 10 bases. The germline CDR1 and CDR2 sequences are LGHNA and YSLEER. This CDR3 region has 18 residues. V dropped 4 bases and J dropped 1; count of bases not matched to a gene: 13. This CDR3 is CASSLFPSLAGFSYEQYF. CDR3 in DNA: TGCGCCAGCAGCCTCTTCCCCTCACTAGCGGGATTTTCCTACGAGCAGTACTTC.

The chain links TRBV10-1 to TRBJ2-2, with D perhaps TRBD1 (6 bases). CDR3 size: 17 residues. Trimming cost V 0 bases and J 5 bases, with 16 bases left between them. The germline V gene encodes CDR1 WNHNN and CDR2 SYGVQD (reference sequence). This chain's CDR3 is CASSESTPGARTGELFF. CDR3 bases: TGCGCCAGCAGTGAGTCCACCCCAGGGGCGAGAACCGGGGAGCTGTTTTTT.

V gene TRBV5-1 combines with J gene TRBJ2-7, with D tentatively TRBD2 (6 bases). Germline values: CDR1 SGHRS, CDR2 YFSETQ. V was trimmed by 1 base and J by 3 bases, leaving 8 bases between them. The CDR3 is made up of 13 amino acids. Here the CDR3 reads CASSLSEGYEQYF. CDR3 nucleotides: TGCGCCAGCAGCTTGTCGGAGGGCTACGAGCAGTACTTC.

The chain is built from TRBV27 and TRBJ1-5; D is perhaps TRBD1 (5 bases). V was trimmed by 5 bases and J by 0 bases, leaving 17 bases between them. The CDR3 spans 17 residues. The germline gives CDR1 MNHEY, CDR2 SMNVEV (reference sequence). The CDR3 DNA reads TGTGCCAGCAGTGAGCGGGACGGCGTTCTTAGCAATCAGCCCCAGCATTTT. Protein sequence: CASSERDGVLSNQPQHF.

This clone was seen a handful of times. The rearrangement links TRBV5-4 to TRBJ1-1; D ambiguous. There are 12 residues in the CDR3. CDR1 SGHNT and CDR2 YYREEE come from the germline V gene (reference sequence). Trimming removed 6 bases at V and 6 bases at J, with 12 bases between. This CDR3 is CASTQDSAEAFF. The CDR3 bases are TGTGCCAGCACCCAGGACTCGGCTGAAGCTTTCTTT.

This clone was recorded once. CDR3 amino acids: CASSIRGFPGELFF. The CDR3 DNA follows: TGTGCCAGTAGTATCCGGGGTTTCCCCGGGGAGCTGTTTTTT. The chain uses TRBV19 and TRBJ2-2; possible D gene TRBD2, 5 bases. The V and J ends lost 3 bases and 6 bases respectively, with 11 bases between them. The CDR3 totals 14 residues. The germline V gene encodes CDR1 LNHDA and CDR2 SQIVND (reference sequence). The entire variable domain, with the rest obtained from reference TRBV19 and TRBJ2-2, is as follows: DGGITQSPKYLFRKEGQNVTLSCEQNLNHDAMYWYRQDPGQGLRLIYYSQIVNDFQKGDIAEGYSVSREKKESFPLTVTSAQKNPTAFYLCASSIRGFPGELFFGEGSRLTVL.

In nucleotides, the CDR3 is TGTGCTAGTGGACGCAGGGTGAACACTGAAGCTTTCTTT. It codes for CASGRRVNTEAFF. The gene calls are TRBV12-5 and TRBJ1-1; D possibly corresponds to TRBD1 (5 bases). The CDR3 runs to 13 residues. Between the trimmed V and J ends, which lost 6 bases and 0 bases, there was a span of 8 bases. CDR1 is LGHNT, CDR2 FRNRAP, per germline. Combining the CDR3 with reference TRBV12-5 and TRBJ1-1 gives the whole variable domain DARVTQTPRHKVTEMGQEVTMRCQPILGHNTVFWYRQTMMQGLELLAYFRNRAPLDDSGMPKDRFSAEMPDATLATLKIQPSEPRDSAVYFCASGRRVNTEAFFGQGTRLTVV.

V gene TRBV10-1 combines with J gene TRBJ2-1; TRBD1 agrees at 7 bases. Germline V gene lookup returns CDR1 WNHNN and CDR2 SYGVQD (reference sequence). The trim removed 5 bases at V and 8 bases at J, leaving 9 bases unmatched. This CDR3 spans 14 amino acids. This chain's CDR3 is CASSSEQGYHEQFF. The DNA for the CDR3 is TGCGCCAGCAGTAGCGAACAGGGGTACCATGAGCAGTTCTTC.

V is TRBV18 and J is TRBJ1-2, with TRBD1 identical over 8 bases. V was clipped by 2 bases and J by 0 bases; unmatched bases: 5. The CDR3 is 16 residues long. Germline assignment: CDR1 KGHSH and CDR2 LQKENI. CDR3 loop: CASSPIQGVTNYGYTF. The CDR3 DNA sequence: TGTGCCAGCTCACCAATACAGGGGGTGACTAACTATGGCTACACCTTC.

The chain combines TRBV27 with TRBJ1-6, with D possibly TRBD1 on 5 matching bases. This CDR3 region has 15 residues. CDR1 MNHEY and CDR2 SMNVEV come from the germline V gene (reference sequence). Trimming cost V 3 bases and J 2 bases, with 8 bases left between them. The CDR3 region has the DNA TGTGCCAGCAGTTTGCAGGGTCCCTATAATTCACCCCTCCACTTT. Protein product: CASSLQGPYNSPLHF.

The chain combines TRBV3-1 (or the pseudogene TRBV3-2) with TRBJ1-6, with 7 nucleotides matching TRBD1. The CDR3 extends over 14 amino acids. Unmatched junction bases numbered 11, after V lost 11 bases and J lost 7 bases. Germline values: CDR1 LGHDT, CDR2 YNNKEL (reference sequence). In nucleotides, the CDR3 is TGTGCCGTAGGCACAGGGGCGCGGAATTCACCCCTCCACTTT. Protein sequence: CAVGTGARNSPLHF.

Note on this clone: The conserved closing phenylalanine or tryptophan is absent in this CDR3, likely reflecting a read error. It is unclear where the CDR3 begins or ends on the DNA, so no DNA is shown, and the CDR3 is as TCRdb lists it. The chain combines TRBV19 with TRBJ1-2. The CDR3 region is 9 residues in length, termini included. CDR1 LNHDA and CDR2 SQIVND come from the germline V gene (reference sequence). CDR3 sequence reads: CASLKRVFV.

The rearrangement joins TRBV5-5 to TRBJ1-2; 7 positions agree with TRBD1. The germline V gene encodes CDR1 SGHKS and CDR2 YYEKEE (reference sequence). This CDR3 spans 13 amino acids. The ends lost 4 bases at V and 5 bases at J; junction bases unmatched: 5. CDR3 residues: CASSPDRAYGYTF. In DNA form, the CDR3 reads TGTGCCAGCAGCCCCGACAGGGCTTATGGCTACACCTTC.